This T cell receptor (beta chain) was captured by sequencing in a study of Ad26.COV2.S vaccination and SARS-CoV-2 variants. Looking at the study overall: Sample donor was a member of the COV1001 Ad26.COV2.S trial arm. General observations from the study: Similar non-spike TCR breadth was seen in vaccine and placebo recipients. Following vaccination, spike-specific CD8+ and CD4+ T cell responses reportedly exhibited substantial breadth.

The sample's treatment: 15 to 20 received Ad26.COV2.S at low or high dose, single or two shots; a few received placebo; per-sample allocation not given. Samples were taken on day 63 after the first vaccine or placebo injection. This vaccine is an Ad26 vector that expresses the Wuhan-strain SARS-CoV-2 spike. Notes on this clone: What it binds is not known.

Trimming stripped 5 bases from V and 0 bases from J, with 14 bases between. Germline assignment: CDR1 MGHDK and CDR2 SYGVNS. The CDR3 runs 15 residues. This table comes from immunoSEQ multiplex PCR, and its TCRdb copy is limited to in-frame clones, with some not included. The table records hundreds of thousands of clones, about 89% of them present only once. The TCR originated in a person aged 18-65 years who received the Ad26.COV2.S COVID-19 vaccine or a placebo. The starting material was peripheral blood, obtained in a trial of Ad26.COV2.S vaccine versus placebo. The gene calls are TRBV25-1 and TRBJ2-7; tentatively, D is TRBD2 (6 bases). The CDR3 nucleotides read TGTGCCAGCAGTCATAGCGGTAAGACCTCCTACGAGCAGTACTTC. Translation gives CASSHSGKTSYEQYF.